The sequence of this TCR beta chain was determined in a study of T cells after yellow fever vaccination. Study as a whole: Fractions with few cells were prepared using SMART-Seq v4 Ultra Low Input.

TCRdb re-analysed the 5' RACE reads in MiXCR, keeping a single row per CDR3 protein. The repertoire holds hundreds of thousands of distinct CDR3 sequences, with 21% as singletons. A few counts support this clonotype. What it recognizes is unknown. Study-level results: The CD4 and CD8 compartments had a small share of their clonotypes in common.

The sequence was collected from a man aged 18-30 years who received the YFV17D yellow fever vaccine. Source: PBMCs, taken less than 25 days after the first yellow fever vaccination.

CDR3: CASSYSGPSSTTQHF. As DNA, the CDR3 is TGTGCCAGCAGTTACTCCGGGCCCAGCTCTACCACCCAGCATTTT. J is TRBJ1-5 and V is TRBV6-5; D is uncertain. Germline CDR1 is MNHEY and CDR2 is SVGAGI. The germline V and J ends were trimmed by 0 bases and 11 bases, with 17 bases remaining between them. CDR3 size: 15 residues.